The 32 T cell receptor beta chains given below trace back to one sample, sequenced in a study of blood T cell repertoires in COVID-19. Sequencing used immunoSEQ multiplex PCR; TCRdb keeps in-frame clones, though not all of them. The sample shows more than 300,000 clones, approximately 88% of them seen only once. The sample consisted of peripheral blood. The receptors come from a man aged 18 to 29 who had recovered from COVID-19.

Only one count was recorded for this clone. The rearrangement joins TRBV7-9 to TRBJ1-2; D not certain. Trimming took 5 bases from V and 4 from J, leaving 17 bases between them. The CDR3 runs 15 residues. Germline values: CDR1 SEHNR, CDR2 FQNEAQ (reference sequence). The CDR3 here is CASSDKERRSYGYTF. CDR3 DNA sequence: TGTGCCAGCAGCGATAAGGAGCGAAGAAGCTATGGCTACACCTTC.

CDR3 bases: TGTGCCAGCAGCTTAGCGGGACAGGGCGATGAGCAGTTCTTC. It is translated as CASSLAGQGDEQFF. This chain uses TRBV7-2 with TRBJ2-1, with 9 nucleotides matching TRBD1. V lost 0 bases and J lost 8; bases outside the gene matches: 2. The CDR3 contains 14 residues. CDR1 and CDR2 from the germline V gene are SGHTA and FQGNSA.

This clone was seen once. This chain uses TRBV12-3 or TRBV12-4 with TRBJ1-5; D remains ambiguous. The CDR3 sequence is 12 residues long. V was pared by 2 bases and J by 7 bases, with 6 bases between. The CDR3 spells CASSLPGQPQHF. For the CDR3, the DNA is TGTGCCAGCAGTTTACCTGGCCAGCCCCAGCATTTT.

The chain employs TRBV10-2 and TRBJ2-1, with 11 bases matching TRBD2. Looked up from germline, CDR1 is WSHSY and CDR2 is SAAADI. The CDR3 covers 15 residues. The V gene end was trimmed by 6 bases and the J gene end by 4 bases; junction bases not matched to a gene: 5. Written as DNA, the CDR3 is TGCGCCAGCAGGGCCGGGACTAGCGGATACAATGAGCAGTTCTTC. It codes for CASRAGTSGYNEQFF.

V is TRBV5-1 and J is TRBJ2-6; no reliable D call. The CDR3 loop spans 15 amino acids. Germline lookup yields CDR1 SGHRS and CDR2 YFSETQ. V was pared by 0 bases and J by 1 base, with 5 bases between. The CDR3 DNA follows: TGCGCCAGCAGCTTGGCCGAGTCTGGGGCCAACGTCCTGACTTTC. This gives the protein CASSLAESGANVLTF.

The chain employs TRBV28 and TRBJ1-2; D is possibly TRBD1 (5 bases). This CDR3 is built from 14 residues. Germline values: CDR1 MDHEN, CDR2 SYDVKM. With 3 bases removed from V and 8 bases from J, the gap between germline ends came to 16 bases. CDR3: CASSFPFLQGGYTF. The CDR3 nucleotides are TGTGCCAGCAGTTTCCCCTTTCTGCAGGGAGGCTACACCTTC.

The CDR3: CASSFGQGSNEQYF. DNA of the CDR3: TGCGCCAGCAGCTTCGGCCAGGGGTCCAACGAGCAGTACTTC. The chain links TRBV5-1 to TRBJ2-7, with a possible D match to TRBD1 (6 bases). The CDR3 is made up of 14 amino acids. V was trimmed by 2 bases and J by 5 bases, leaving 14 bases between them. CDR1 SGHRS and CDR2 YFSETQ come from the germline V gene.

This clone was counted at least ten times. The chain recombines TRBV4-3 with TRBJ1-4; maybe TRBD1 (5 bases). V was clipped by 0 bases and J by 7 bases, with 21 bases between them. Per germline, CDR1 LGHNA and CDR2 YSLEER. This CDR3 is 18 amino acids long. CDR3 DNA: TGCGCCAGCAGCCAAGAGGGGGGGAGGGGACTTGGAGGTGAAAAACTGTTTTTT. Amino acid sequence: CASSQEGGRGLGGEKLFF.

CDR3 sequence (DNA): TGTGCCAGCAGCCTCGCAAGGGGAGGGACTGAAGCTTTCTTT. This sequence encodes CASSLARGGTEAFF. The chain carries TRBV11-2 and TRBJ1-1, with D possibly matching TRBD1 (5 bases). V dropped 5 bases and J dropped 5 bases, with 15 bases sitting between them. The germline CDR1 and CDR2 sequences are SGHAT and FQNNGV. The CDR3 is made up of 14 amino acids. The whole variable domain, remainder taken from reference TRBV11-2 and TRBJ1-1, is EAGVAQSPRYKIIEKRQSVAFWCNPISGHATLYWYQQILGQGPKLLIQFQNNGVVDDSQLPKDRFSAERLKGVDSTLKIQPAKLEDSAVYLCASSLARGGTEAFFGQGTRLTVV.

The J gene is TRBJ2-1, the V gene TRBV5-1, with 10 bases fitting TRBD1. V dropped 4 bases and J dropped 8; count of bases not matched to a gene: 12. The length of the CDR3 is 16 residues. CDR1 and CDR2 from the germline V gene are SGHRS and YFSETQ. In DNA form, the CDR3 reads TGCGCCAGCAGCCCGGGACAGGGGTCTGGCATGTATGAGCAGTTCTTC. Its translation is CASSPGQGSGMYEQFF.

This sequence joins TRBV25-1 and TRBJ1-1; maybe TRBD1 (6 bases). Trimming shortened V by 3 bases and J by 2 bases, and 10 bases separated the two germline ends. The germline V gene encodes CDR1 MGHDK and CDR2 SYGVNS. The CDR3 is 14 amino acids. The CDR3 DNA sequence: TGTGCCAGCAGTGATCCGGGACACAACACTGAAGCTTTCTTT. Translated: CASSDPGHNTEAFF.

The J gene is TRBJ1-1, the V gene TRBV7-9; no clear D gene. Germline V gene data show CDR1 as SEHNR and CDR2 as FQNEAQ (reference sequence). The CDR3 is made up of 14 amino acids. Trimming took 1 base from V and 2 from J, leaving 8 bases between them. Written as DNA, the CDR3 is TGTGCCAGCAGCTTAGTCGTAGTCAACACTGAAGCTTTCTTT. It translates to CASSLVVVNTEAFF.

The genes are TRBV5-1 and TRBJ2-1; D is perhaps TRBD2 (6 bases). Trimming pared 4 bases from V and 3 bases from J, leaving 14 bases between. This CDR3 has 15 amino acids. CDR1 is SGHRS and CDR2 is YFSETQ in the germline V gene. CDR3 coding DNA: TGCGCCAGCAGCCAAACCGGGACTGGCTACAATGAGCAGTTCTTC. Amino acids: CASSQTGTGYNEQFF.

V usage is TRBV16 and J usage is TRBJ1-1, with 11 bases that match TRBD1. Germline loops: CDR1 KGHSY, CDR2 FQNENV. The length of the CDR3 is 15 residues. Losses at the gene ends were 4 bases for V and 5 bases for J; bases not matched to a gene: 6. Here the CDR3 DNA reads TGTGCCAGCAGCCTAGGCGGGACAGGGGGTACTGAAGCTTTCTTT. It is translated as CASSLGGTGGTEAFF.

The CDR3, as DNA: TGTGCCAGCAGCTTAACTTGGGAGAACTATGGCTACACCTTC. Translating it yields CASSLTWENYGYTF. V usage is TRBV7-2 and J usage is TRBJ1-2, with D unclear. Germline values: CDR1 SGHTA, CDR2 FQGNSA. The CDR3 covers 14 residues. Trimming cost V 2 bases and J 2 bases, with 9 bases left between them.

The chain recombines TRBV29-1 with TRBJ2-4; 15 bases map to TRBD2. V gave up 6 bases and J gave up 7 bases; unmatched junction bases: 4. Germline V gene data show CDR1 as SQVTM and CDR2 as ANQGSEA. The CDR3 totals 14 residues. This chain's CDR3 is CSVRGTSGRNIQYF. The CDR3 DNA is TGCAGCGTCCGCGGGACTAGCGGGAGGAACATTCAGTACTTC.

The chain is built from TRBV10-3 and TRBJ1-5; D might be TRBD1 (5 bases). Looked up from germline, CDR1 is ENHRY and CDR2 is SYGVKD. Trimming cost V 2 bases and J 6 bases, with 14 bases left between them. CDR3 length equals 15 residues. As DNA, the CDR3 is TGTGCCATCAGTGAGGCCGACACCGGGGGTCAGCCCCAGCATTTT. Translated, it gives CAISEADTGGQPQHF.

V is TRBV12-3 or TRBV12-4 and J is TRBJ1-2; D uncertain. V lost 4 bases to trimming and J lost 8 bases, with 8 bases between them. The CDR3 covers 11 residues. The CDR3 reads CASSSGFGYTF. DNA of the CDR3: TGTGCCAGCAGTTCGGGGTTCGGCTACACCTTC.

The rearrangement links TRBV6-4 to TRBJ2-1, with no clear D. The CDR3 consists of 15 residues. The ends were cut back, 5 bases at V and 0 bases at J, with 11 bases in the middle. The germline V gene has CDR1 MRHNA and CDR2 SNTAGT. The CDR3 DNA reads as TGTGCCAGCAGTCAAGACACCAGCTCCTACAATGAGCAGTTCTTC. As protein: CASSQDTSSYNEQFF.

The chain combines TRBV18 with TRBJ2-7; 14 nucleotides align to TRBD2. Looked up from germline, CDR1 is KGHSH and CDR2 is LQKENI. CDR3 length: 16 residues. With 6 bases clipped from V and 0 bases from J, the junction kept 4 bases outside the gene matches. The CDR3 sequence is CASSPGLAGGSYEQYF. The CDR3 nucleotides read TGTGCCAGCTCTCCTGGACTAGCGGGAGGCTCCTACGAGCAGTACTTC.

The CDR3 loop reads CASSFTRAGGDQPQHF. CDR3 nucleotide sequence: TGTGCCAGCAGTTTCACCCGAGCAGGGGGCGATCAGCCCCAGCATTTT. The rearrangement links TRBV6-2 or TRBV6-3 to TRBJ1-5; TRBD1 matches 8 bases. The V gene's germline CDR1 is MNHEY and CDR2 SVGEGT. Trimming removed 4 bases from V and 5 bases from J; junction bases left unmatched: 10. The CDR3 extends over 16 amino acids.

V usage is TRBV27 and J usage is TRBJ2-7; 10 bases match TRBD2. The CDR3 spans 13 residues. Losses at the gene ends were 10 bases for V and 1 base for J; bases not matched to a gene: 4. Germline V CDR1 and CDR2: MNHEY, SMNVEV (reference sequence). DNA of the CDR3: TGTGCCACCGCGACTAGCGGGTCCTACGAGCAGTACTTC. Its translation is CATATSGSYEQYF.

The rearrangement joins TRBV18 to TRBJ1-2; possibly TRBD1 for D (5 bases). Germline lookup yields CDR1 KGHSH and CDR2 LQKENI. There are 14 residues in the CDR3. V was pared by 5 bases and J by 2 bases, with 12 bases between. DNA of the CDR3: TGTGCCAGCTCATCAGGGCGGGAGAACTATGGCTACACCTTC. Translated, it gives CASSSGRENYGYTF.

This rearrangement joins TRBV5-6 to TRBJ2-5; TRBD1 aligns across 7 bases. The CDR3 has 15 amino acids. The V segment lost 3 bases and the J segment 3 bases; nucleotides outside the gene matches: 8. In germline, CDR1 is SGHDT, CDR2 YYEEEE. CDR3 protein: CASSSQGEWKETQYF. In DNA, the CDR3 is TGTGCCAGCAGCTCTCAGGGGGAGTGGAAAGAGACCCAGTACTTC.

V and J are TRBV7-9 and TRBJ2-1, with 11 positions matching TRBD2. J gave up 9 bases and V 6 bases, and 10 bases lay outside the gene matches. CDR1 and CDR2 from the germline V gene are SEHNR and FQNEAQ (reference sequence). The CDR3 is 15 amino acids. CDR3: CASRQKLAGVPEQFF. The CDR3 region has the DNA TGTGCCAGCAGACAAAAACTAGCGGGAGTTCCTGAGCAGTTCTTC.

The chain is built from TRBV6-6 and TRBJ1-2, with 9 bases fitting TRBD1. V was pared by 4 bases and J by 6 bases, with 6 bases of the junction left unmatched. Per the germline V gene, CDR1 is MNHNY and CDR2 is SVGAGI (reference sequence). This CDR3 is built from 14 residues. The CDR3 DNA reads TGTGCCAGCAGTTCCAGACAGGGGGGGAATGGCTACACCTTC. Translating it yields CASSSRQGGNGYTF.

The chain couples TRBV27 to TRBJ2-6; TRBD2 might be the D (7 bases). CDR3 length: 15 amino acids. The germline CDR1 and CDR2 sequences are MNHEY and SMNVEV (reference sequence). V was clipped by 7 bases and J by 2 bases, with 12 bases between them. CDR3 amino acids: CASKRGGAGANVLTF. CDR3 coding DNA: TGTGCCAGCAAGAGGGGGGGGGCTGGGGCCAACGTCCTGACTTTC.

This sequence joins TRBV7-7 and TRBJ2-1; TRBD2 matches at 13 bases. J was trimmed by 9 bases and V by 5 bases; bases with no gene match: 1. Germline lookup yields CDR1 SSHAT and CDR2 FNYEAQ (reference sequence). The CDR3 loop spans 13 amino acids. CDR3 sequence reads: CASSRLAGGEQFF. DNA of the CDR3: TGTGCCAGCAGCCGACTAGCGGGAGGTGAGCAGTTCTTC.

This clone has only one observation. CDR3 in amino acids: CASSVSYSNQPQHF. The CDR3 region has the DNA TGTGCCAGCAGCGTCTCTTATAGCAATCAGCCCCAGCATTTT. The chain carries TRBV6-5 and TRBJ1-5; D unresolved. V lost 6 bases to trimming and J lost 0 bases, with 9 bases between them. Germline V gene sequence: CDR1 MNHEY, CDR2 SVGAGI. The CDR3 has 14 amino acids.

For the CDR3, the DNA is TGCGCCAGCAGCTTGGCAGAGAACACCGGGGAGCTGTTTTTT. This sequence encodes CASSLAENTGELFF. V gene TRBV5-1 combines with J gene TRBJ2-2; no definite D call. Germline lookup yields CDR1 SGHRS and CDR2 YFSETQ. CDR3 length: 14 amino acids. Deletions cut 0 bases from V and 1 base from J, with 4 bases between.

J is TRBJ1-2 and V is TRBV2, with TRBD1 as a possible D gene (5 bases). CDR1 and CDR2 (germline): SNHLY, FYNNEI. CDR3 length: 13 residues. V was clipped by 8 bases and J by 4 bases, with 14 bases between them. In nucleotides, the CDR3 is TGTGCCAGCCGACTGGACACTTCCTATGGCTACACCTTC. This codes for CASRLDTSYGYTF.

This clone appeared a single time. CDR3 amino acids: CASSLVRGGADEQFF. The CDR3 DNA reads TGTGCCAGCAGCTTAGTTCGCGGGGGGGCCGATGAGCAGTTCTTC. The chain is built from TRBV7-2 and TRBJ2-1, with 9 positions matching TRBD2. With 1 base clipped from V and 8 bases from J, the junction kept 6 bases outside the gene matches. The germline V gene encodes CDR1 SGHTA and CDR2 FQGNSA. The CDR3 runs to 15 residues.